This T cell receptor (beta chain) was profiled in a study of T-cell reconstitution after alpha-beta-depleted transplantation in children. This clonotype showed up just a few times. Its antigen remains unknown. Findings of the study overall: Expanded clones from the graft, numbering several hundred, reportedly supplied alpha-beta T cells about two months after transplant. The authors attributed T-cell counts and diversity one year after transplant mostly to newly produced T cells.

The library targeted TCRbeta and was prepared with unique molecular identifiers. TCRdb reanalysed the PCR reads using MiXCR and keeps one entry per CDR3 protein. The sample records 250,000 to 400,000 distinct CDR3 sequences, 20% to 30% being singletons. The source is a male patient aged 10 to 17 who had a stem cell transplant for acute lymphoblastic leukemia, so the T cells may come from the graft donor. Here the sequenced sample was PBMCs, mostly from graft donor cells, taken 180 days after TCRalphabeta/CD19-depleted stem cell transplant.

The CDR3 spells CAISEKGPEAFF. The CDR3 DNA reads TGTGCCATCAGTGAAAAGGGGCCTGAAGCTTTCTTT. The chain couples TRBV10-3 to TRBJ1-1; a weak D match, TRBD1 (5 bases). V lost 3 bases, J lost 6 bases, and 8 bases lay in between. Per germline, CDR1 ENHRY and CDR2 SYGVKD. The CDR3 contains 12 residues.